This TCR beta chain was found in a study of cytomegalovirus exposure and HLA in healthy donors. Findings of the study overall: Accounts indicate the classifier identified cytomegalovirus status with strong specificity and sensitivity.

Researchers ran the PCR with 60 Vbeta and 13 Jbeta primers. Clones were sequenced by immunoSEQ multiplex PCR, and TCRdb holds only the in-frame ones, with some missing. Found here are about 130,000 clones, 65% to 90% of them singletons; the top ten hold less than 3.5%. Notes on this clone: The target antigen is unknown.

V was clipped by 4 bases and J by 6 bases, with 15 bases between them. Germline V lookup: CDR1 SGHTA, CDR2 FQGNSA. CDR3 length: 14 amino acids. The chain uses TRBV7-2 and TRBJ1-1; D is unclear. Sequenced input: PBMCs. The TCR was taken from a man over 45 in good health and CMV-seronegative. CDR3 bases: TGTGCCAGCAGCTGGCGGAGGGCGGGCTCTGAAGCTTTCTTT. Translation: CASSWRRAGSEAFF.